This TCR beta chain was documented in a study of CD8+ T cells in alopecia areata. Whole-study findings and limits: Scalp specimens additionally yield sequences from normal skin's resident alphabeta T cells.

A word on this clone: Antigen: not known.

The CDR3 contains 15 residues. Trimming stripped 3 bases from V and 9 bases from J, with 19 bases between. Germline CDR1 and CDR2: SGDLS and YYNGEE. The study team obtained lesional scalp punch biopsies and peripheral blood from alopecia areata patients. The authors extracted RNA and reverse transcribed it into cDNA as the sequencing template. Produced via immunoSEQ multiplex PCR; TCRdb's table is partial and in-frame only. This table has a few hundred thousand clones, approximately 61% appearing once. The V and J genes are TRBV9 and TRBJ2-1; possible D gene TRBD1, 6 bases. This clonotype originated in a human donor with alopecia areata. Here the sequenced sample was CD4+ T cells sorted from blood, taken at week 0. The CDR3 bases are TGTGCCAGCAGCGCAAGACAGGATGGTTTGTCTGAGCAGTTCTTC. It encodes CASSARQDGLSEQFF.